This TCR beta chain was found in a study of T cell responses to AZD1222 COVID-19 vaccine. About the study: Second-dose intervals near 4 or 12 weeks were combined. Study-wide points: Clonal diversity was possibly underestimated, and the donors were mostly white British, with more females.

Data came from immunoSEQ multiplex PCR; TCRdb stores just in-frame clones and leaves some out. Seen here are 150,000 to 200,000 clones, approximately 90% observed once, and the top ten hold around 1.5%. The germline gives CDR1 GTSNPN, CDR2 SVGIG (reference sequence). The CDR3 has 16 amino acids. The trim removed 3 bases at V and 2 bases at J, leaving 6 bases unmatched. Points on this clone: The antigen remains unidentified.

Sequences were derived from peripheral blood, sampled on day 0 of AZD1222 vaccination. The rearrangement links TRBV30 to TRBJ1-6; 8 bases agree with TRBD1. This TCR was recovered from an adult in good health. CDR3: CAWSLAGGPYNSPLHF. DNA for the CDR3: TGTGCCTGGAGCCTCGCAGGGGGCCCCTATAATTCACCCCTCCACTTT.